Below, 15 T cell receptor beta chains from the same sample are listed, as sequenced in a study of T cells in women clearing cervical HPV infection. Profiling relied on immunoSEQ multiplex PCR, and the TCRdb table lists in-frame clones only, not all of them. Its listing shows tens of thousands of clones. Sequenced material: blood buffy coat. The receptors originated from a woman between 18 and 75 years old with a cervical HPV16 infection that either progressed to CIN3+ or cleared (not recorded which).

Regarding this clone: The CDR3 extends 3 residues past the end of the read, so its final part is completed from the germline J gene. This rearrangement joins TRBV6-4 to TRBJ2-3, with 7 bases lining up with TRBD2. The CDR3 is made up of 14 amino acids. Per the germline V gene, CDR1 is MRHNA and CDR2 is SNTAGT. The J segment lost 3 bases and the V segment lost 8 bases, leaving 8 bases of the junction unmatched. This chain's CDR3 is CASAPSGVTDTQYF. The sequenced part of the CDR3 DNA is TGTGCCAGCGCACCTAGCGGAGTTACAGATACG.

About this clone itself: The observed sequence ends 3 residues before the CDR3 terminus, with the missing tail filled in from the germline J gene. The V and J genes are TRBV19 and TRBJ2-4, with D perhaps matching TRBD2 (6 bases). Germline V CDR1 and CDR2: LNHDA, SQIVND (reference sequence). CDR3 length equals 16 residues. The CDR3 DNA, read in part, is TGTGCCAGTAGTCGCCAGCCGGGACTCCAGAACTATGGT. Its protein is CASSRQPGLQNYG. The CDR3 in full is CASSRQPGLQNYGQYF.

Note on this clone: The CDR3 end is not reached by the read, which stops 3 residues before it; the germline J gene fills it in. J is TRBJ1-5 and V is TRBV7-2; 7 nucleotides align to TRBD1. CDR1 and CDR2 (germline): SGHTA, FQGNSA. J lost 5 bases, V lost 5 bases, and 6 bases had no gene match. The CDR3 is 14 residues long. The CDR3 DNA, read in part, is TGTGCCAGCAGCACGACAGGGAGGGATCAGCCC. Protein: CASSTTGRDQP. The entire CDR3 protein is CASSTTGRDQPQHF.

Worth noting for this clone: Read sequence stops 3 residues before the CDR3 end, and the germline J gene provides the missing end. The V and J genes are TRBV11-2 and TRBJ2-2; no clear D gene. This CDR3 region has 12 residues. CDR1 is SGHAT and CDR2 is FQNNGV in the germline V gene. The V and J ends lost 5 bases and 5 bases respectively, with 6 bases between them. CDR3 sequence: CASSPPTGELFF. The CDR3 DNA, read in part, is TGTGCCAGCAGCCCCCCTACCGGGGAG.

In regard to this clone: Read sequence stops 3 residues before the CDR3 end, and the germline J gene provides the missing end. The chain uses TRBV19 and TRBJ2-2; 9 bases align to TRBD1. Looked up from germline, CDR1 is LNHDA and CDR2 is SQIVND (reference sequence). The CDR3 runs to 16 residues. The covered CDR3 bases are TGTGCCAGTAGTCTTCGGACAGGGGTCGATAATTCACCG. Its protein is CASSLRTGVDNSP. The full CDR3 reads CASSLRTGVDNSPLFF.

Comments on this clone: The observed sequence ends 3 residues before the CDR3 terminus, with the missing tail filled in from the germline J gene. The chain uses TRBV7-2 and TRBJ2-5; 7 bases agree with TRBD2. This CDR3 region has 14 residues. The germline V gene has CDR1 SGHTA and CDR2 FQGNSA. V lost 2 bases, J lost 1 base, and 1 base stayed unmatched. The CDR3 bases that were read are TGTGCCAGCAGCTTAACTAGCGCCCAAGAGACC. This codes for CASSLTSAQET. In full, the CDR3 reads CASSLTSAQETQYF.

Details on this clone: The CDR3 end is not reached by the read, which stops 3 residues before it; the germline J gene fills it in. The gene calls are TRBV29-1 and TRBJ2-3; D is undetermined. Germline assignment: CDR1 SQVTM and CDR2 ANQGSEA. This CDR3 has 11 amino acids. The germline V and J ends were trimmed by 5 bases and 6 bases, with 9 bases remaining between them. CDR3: CSVFHADTQYF. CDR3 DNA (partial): TGCAGCGTTTTCCACGCGGATACG.

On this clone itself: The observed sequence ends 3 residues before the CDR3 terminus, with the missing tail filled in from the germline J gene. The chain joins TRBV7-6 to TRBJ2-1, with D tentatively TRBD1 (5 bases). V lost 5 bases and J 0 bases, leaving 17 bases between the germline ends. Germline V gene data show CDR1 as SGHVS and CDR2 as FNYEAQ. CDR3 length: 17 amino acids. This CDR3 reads CASSPLGRLSSYNEQFF. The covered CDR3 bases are TGTGCCAGCAGCCCCCTGGGGCGGCTGAGCTCCTACAATGAG.

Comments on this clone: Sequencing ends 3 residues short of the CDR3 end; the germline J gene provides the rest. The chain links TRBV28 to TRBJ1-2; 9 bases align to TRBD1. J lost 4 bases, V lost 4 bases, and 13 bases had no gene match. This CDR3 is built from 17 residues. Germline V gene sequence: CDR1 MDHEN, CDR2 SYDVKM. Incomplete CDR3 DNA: TGTGCCAGCAGTTCGGGACAGGGTCGGGGGCTTATCTATGGC. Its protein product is CASSSGQGRGLIYG. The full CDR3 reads CASSSGQGRGLIYGYTF.

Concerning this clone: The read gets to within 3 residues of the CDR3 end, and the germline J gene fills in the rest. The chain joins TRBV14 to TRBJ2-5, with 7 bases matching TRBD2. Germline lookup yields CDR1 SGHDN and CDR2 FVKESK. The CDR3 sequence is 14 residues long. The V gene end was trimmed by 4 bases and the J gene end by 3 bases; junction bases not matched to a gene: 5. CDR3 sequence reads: CASSPLLAEETQYF. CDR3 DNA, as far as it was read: TGTGCCAGCAGCCCCCTGCTAGCGGAAGAGACC.

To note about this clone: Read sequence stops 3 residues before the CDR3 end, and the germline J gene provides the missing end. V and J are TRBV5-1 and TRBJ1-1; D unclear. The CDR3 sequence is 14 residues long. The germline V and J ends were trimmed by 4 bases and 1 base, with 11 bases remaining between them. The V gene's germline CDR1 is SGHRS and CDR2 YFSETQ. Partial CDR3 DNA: TGCGCCAGCAGCCAGACAACCACGAACACTGAA. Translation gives CASSQTTTNTE. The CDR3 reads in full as CASSQTTTNTEAFF.

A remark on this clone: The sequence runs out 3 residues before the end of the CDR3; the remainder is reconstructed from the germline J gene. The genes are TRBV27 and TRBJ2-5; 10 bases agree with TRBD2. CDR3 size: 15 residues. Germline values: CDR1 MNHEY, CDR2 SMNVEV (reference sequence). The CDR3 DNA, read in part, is TGTGCCAGCAGTCACCTAGCGGGGGACACAGATACC. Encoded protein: CASSHLAGDTDT. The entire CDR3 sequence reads CASSHLAGDTDTQYF.

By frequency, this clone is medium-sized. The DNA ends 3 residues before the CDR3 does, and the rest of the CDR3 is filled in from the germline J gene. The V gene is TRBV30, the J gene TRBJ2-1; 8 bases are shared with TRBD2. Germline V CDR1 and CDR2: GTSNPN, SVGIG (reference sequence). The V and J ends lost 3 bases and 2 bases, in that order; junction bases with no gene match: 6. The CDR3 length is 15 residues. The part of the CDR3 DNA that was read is TGTGCCTGGAGGGGGAGCGGGAGTCCCTACAATGAG. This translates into CAWRGSGSPYNE. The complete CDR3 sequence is CAWRGSGSPYNEQFF.

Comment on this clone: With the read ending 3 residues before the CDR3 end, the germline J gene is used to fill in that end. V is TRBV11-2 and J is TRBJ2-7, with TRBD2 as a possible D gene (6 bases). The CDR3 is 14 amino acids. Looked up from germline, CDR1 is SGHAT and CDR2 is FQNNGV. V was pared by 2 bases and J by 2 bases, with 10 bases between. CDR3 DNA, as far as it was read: TGTGCCAGCAGCTTAACGGCGGGGCCCTACGAG. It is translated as CASSLTAGPYE. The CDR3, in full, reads CASSLTAGPYEQYF.

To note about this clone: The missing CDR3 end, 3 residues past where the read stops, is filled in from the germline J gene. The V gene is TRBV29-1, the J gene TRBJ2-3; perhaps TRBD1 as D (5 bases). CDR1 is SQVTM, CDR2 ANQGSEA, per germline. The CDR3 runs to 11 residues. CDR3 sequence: CSGTWGKTQYF. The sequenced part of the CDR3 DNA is TGCAGCGGTACATGGGGCAAGACG.